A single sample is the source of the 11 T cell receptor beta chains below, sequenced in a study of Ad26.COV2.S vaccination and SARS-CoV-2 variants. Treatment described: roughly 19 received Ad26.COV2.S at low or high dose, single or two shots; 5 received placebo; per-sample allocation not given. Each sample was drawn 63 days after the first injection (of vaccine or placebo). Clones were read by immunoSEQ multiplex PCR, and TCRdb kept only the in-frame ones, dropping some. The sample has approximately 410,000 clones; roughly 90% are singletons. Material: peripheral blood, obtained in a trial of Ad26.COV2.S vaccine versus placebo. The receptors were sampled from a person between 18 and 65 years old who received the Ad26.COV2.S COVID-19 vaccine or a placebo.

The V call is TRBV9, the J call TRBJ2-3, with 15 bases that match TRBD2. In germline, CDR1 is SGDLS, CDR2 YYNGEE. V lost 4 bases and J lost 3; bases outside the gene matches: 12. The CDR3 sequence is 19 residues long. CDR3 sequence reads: CASSPSGLAGGWRTDTQYF. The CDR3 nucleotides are TGTGCCAGCAGCCCCTCTGGACTAGCGGGGGGGTGGAGGACAGATACGCAGTATTTT.

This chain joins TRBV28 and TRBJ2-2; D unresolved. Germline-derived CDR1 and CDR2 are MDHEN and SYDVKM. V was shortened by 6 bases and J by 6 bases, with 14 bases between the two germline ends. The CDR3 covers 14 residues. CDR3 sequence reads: CASSQVYRAGELFF. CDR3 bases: TGTGCCAGCAGCCAGGTTTACCGGGCCGGGGAGCTGTTTTTT.

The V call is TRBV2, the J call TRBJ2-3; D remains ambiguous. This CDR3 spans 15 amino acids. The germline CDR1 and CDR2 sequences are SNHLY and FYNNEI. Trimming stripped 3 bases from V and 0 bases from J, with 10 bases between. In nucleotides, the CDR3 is TGTGCCAGCAGTGATTGGGTTTCTAGCACAGATACGCAGTATTTT. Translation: CASSDWVSSTDTQYF.

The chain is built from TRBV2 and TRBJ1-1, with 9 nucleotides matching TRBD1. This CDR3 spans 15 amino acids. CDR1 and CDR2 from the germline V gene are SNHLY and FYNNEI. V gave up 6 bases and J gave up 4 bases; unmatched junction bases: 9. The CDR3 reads CASRGDRVFTTEAFF. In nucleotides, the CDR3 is TGTGCCAGCAGGGGGGACAGGGTCTTTACCACTGAAGCTTTCTTT.

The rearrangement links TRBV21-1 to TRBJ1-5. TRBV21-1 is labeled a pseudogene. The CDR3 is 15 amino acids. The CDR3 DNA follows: TGTGCCAGCAGCAAAAAGCATGAGGTTTATCAGCCCCAGCATTTT. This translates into CASSKKHEVYQPQHF.

For the CDR3, the DNA is TGTGCCTGGAAGGGGGATGTCCTATTTTCACCCCTCCACTTT. Translating it yields CAWKGDVLFSPLHF. The chain carries TRBV30 and TRBJ1-6; the D gene is possibly TRBD1 (6 bases). Germline V CDR1 and CDR2: GTSNPN, SVGIG (reference sequence). The ends were cut back, 4 bases at V and 9 bases at J, with 16 bases in the middle. The CDR3 totals 14 residues.

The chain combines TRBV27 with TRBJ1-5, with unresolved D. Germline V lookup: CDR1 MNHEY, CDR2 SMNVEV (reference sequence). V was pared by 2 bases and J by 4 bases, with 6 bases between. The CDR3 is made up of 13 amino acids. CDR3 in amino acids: CASSLAYNQPQHF. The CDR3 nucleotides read TGTGCCAGCAGTTTAGCATATAATCAGCCCCAGCATTTT.

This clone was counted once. The CDR3: CASSPLQGRFEAFF. For the CDR3, the DNA is TGTGCCAGCAGCCCACTACAGGGGAGATTTGAAGCTTTCTTT. The chain uses TRBV6-5 and TRBJ1-1; TRBD1 matches 7 bases. J lost 7 bases, V lost 6 bases, and 11 bases had no gene match. Germline V gives CDR1 MNHEY, CDR2 SVGAGI. This CDR3 region has 14 residues.

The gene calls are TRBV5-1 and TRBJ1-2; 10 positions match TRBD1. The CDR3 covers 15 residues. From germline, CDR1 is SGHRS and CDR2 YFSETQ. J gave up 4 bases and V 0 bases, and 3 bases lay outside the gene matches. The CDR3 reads CASSLGGQGFYGYTF. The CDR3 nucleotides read TGCGCCAGCAGCTTGGGGGGACAGGGGTTCTATGGCTACACCTTC.

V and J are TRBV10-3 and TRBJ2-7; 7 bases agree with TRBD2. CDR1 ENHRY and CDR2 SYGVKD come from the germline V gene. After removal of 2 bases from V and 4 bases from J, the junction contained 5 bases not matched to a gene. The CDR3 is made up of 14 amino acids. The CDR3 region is CAISEGREDYEQYF. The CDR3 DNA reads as TGTGCCATCAGTGAGGGACGGGAGGATTACGAGCAGTACTTC.

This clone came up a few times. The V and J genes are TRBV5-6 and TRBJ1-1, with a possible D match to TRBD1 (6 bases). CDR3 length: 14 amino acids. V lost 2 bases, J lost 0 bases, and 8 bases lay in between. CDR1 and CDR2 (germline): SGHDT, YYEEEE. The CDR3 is CASSFDRLNTEAFF. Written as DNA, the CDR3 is TGTGCCAGCAGCTTCGACAGGTTGAACACTGAAGCTTTCTTT.